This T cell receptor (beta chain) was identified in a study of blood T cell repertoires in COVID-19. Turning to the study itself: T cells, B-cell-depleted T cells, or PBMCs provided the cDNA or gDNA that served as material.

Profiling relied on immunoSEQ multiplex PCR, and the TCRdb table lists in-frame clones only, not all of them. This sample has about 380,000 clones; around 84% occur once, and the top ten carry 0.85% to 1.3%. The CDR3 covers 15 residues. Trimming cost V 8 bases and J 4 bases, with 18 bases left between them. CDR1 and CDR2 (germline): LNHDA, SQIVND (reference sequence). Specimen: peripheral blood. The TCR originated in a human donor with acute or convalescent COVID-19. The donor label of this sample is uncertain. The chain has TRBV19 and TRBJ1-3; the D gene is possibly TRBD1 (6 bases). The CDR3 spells CASQDRPSTGNTIYF. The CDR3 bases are TGTGCCAGTCAGGACAGACCAAGTACGGGAAACACCATATATTTT.